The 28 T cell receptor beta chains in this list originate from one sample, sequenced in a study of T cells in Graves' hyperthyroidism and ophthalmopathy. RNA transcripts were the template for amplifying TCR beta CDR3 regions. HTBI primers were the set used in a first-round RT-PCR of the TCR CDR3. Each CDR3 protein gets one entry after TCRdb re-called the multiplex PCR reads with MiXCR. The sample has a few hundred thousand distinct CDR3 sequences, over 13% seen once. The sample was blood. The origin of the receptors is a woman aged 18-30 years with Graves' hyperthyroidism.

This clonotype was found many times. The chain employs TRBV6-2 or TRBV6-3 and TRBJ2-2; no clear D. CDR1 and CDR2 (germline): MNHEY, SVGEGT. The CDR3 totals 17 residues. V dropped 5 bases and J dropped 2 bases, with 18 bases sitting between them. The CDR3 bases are TGTGCCAGCAGTCGACTCCCGAACTACCGAAACACCGGGGAGCTGTTTTTT. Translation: CASSRLPNYRNTGELFF.

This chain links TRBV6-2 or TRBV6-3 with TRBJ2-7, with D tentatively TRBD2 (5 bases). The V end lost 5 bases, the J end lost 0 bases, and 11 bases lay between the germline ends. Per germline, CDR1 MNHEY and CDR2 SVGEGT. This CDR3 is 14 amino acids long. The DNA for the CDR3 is TGTGCCAGCAGTCCCGCGGGCTCCTCCTACGAGCAGTACTTC. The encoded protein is CASSPAGSSYEQYF.

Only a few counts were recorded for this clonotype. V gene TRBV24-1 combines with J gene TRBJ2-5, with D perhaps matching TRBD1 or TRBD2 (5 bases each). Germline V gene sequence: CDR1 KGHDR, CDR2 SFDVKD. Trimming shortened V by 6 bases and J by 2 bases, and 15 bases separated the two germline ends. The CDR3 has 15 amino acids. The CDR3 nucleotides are TGTGCCACCAGTAACCCGGGACGGATACAAGAGACCCAGTACTTC. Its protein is CATSNPGRIQETQYF.

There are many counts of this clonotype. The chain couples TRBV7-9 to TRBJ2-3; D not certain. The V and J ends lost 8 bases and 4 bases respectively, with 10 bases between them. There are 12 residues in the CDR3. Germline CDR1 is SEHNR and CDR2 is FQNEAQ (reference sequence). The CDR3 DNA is TGTGCCAGCGGAACCATGGCAGATACGCAGTATTTT. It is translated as CASGTMADTQYF.

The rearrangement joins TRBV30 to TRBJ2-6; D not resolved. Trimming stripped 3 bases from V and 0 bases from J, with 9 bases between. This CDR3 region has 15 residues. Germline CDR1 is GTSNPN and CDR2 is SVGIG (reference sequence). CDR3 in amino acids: CAWRYGSSGANVLTF. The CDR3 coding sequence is TGTGCCTGGAGGTATGGATCCTCTGGGGCCAACGTCCTGACTTTC.

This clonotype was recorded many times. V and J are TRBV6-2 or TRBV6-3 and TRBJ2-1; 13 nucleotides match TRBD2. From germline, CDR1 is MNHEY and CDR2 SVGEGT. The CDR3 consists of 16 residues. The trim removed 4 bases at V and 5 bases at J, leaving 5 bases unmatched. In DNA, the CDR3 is TGTGCCAGCAGTTTCGAACTAGCGGGAGGGCACAATGAGCAGTTCTTC. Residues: CASSFELAGGHNEQFF.

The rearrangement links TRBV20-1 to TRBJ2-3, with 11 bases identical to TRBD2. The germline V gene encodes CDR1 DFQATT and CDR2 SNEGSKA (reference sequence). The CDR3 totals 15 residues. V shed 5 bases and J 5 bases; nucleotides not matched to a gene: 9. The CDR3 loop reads CSAFLAGGPGDTQYF. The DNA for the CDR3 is TGCAGTGCTTTCTTAGCGGGAGGGCCAGGAGATACGCAGTATTTT.

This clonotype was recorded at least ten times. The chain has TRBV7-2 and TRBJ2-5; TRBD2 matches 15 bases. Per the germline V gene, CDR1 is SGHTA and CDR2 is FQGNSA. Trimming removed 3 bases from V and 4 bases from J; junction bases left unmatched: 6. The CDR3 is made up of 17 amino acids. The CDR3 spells CASSLSGLAGGSETQYF. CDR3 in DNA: TGTGCCAGCAGCTTGTCTGGACTAGCGGGAGGGTCAGAGACCCAGTACTTC.

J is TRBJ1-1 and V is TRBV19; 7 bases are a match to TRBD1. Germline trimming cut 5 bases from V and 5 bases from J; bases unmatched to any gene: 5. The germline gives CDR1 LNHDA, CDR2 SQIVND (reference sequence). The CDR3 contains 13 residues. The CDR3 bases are TGTGCCAGTAGTTCCGACAGGGAAACTGAAGCTTTCTTT. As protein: CASSSDRETEAFF.

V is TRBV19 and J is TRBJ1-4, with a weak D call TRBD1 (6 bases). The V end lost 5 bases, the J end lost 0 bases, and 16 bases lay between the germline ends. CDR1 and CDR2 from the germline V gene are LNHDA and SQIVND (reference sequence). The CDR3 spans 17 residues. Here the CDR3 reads CASSGRGRGSTNEKLFF. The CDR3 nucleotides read TGTGCCAGTAGTGGCAGGGGTAGGGGATCAACTAATGAAAAACTGTTTTTT.

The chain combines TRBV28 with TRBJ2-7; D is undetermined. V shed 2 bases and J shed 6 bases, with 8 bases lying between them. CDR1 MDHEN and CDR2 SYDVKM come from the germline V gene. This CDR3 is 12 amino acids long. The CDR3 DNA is TGTGCCAGCAGTTTAACGTGGAGCGAGCAGTACTTC. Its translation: CASSLTWSEQYF.

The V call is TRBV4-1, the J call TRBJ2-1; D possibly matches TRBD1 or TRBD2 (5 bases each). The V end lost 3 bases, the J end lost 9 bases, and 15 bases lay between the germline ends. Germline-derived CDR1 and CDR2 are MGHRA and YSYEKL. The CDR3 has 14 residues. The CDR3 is CASSQYRDDGEQFF. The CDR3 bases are TGCGCCAGCAGCCAGTACCGGGACGATGGTGAGCAGTTCTTC.

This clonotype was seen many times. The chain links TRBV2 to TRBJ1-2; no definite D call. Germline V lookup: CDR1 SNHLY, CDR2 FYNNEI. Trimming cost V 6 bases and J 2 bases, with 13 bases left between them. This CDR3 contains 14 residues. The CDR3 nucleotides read TGTGCCAGCAGCCCACGTAGCCTGAACTATGGCTACACCTTC. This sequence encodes CASSPRSLNYGYTF.

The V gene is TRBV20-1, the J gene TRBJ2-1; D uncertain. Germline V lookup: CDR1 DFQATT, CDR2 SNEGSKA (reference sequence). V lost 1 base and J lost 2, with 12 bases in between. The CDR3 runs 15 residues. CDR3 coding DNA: TGCAGTGCTAGAGGGACCCAGGCCGCCTACAATGAGCAGTTCTTC. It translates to CSARGTQAAYNEQFF.

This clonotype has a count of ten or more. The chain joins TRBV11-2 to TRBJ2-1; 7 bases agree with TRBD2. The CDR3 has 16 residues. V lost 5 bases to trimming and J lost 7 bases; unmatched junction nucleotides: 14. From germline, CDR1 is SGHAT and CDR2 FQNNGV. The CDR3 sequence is CASSPPGGRADNEQFF. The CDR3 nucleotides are TGTGCCAGCAGCCCGCCAGGTGGGAGGGCCGATAATGAGCAGTTCTTC.

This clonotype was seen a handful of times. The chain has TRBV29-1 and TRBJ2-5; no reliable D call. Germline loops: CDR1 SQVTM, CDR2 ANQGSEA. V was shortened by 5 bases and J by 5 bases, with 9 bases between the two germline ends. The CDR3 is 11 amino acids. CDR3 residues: CSVFRFETQYF. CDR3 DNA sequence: TGCAGCGTTTTCCGGTTTGAGACCCAGTACTTC.

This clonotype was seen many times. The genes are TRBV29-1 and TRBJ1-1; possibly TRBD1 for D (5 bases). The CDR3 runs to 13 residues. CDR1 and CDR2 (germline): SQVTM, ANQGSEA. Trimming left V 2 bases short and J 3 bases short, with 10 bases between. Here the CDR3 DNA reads TGCAGCGTTGAATTGCAGGGAGACACTGAAGCTTTCTTT. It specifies CSVELQGDTEAFF.

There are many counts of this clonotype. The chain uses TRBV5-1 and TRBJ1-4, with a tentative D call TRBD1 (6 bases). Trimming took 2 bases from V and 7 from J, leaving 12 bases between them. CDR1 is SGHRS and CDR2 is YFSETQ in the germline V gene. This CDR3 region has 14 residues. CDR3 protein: CASSFLGGSEKLFF. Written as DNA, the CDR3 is TGCGCCAGCAGCTTTCTAGGGGGAAGTGAAAAACTGTTTTTT.

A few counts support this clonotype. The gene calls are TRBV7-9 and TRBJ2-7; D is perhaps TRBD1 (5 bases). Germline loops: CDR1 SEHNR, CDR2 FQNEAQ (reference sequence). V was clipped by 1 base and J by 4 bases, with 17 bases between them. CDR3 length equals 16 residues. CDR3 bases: TGTGCCAGCAGCTTAGAGGGGCGTACATTCGAATACGAGCAGTACTTC. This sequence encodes CASSLEGRTFEYEQYF.

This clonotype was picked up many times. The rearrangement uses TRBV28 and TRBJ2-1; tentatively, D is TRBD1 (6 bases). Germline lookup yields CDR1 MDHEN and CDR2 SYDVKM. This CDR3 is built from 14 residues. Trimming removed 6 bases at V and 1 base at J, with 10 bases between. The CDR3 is CASSVTGSYNEQFF. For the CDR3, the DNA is TGTGCCAGCAGCGTGACAGGTTCCTACAATGAGCAGTTCTTC.

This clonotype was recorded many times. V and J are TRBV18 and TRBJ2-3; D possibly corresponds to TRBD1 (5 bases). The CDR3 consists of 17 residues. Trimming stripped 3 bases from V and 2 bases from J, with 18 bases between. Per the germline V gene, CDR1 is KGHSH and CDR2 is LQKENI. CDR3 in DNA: TGTGCCAGCTCACCCCTCTCAGGGTTAACGTCCACAGATACGCAGTATTTT. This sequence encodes CASSPLSGLTSTDTQYF.

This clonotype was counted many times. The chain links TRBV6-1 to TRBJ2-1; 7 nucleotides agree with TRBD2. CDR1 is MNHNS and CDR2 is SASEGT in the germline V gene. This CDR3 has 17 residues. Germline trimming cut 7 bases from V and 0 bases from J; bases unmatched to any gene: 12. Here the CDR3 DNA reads TGTGCCAGCATCCCCCTGCGTTCGGGAGGCTCCTACAATGAGCAGTTCTTC. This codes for CASIPLRSGGSYNEQFF.

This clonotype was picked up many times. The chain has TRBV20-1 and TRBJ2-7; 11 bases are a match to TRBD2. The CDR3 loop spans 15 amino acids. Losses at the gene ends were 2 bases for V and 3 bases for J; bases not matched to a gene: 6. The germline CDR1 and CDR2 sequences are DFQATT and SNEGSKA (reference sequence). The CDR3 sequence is CSARPGTSGIYEQYV. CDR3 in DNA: TGCAGTGCTAGACCTGGGACTAGCGGTATCTACGAGCAGTACGTC.

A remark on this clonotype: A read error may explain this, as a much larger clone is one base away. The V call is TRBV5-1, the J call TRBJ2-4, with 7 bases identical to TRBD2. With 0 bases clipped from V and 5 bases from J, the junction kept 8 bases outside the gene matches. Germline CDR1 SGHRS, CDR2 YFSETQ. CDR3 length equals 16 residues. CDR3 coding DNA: TGCGCCAGCAGCTTGGTGGGGGGGTCGAGCGAAAACATTCAGTACTTC. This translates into CASSLVGGSSENIQYF.

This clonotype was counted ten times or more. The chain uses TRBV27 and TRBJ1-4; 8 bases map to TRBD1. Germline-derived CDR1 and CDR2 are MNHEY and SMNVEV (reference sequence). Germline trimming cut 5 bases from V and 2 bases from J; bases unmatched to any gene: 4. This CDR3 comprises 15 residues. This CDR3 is CASSRQGLTNEKLFF. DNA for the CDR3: TGTGCCAGCAGTAGACAGGGGTTGACTAATGAAAAACTGTTTTTT.

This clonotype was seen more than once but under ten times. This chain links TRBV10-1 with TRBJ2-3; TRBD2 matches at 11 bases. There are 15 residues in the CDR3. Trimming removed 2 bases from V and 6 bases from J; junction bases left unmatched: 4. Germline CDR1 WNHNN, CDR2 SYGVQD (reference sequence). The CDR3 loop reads CASSEILAGEDTQYF. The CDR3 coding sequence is TGCGCCAGCAGTGAGATACTAGCGGGAGAGGATACGCAGTATTTT.

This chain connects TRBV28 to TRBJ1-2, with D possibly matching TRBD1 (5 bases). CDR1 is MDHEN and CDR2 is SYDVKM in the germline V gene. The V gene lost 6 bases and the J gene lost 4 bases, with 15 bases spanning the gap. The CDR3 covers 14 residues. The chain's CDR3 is CASSPHRSGYGYTF. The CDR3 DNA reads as TGTGCCAGCAGCCCGCACAGGTCGGGCTATGGCTACACCTTC.

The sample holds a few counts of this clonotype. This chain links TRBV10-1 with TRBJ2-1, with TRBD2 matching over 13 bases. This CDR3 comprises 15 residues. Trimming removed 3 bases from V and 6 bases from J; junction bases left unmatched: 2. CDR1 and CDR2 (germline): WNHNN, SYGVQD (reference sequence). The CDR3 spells CASSDTSGRANEQFF. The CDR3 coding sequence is TGCGCCAGCAGTGATACTAGCGGGAGGGCCAATGAGCAGTTCTTC.